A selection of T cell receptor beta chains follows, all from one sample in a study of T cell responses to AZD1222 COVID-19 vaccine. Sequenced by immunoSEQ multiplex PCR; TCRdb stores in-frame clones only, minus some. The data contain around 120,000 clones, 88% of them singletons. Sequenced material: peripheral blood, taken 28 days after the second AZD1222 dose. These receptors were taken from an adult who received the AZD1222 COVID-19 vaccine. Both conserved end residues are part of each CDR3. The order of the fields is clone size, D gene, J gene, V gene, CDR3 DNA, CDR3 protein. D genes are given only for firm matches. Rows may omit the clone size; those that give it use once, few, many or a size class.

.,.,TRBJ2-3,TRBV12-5,TGTGCTAGTGGCCGGGAGGGGGCTATGGATACGCAGTATTTT,CASGREGAMDTQYF
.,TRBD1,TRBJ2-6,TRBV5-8,TGTGCCGTCCACCCCGGGACAGGGGTTATCTCTGGGGCCAACGTCCTGACTTTC,CAVHPGTGVISGANVLTF
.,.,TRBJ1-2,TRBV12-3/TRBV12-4,TGTGCCAGCAGTGCCTCCGGGATTGGGTACACCTTC,CASSASGIGYTF
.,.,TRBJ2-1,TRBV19,TGTGCCAGTAGTATCACGACAGTTAAGGATGAGCAGTTCTTC,CASSITTVKDEQFF
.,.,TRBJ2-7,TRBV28,TGTGCCAGCAGTTTAGGGACATCCTACGAGCAGTACTTC,CASSLGTSYEQYF
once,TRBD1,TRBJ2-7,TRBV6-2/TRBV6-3,TGTGCCAGCAGTCGACAGGGATCCTACGAGCAGTACTTC,CASSRQGSYEQYF
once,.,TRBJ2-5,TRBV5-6,TGTGCCAGCAGCCTCAAAGAGACCCAGTACTTC,CASSLKETQYF
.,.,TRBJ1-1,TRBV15,TGTGCCACCAGCAGAGATAATCGAGGGGGAGCTTTCTTT,CATSRDNRGGAFF
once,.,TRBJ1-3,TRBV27,TGTGCCAGCAGTCCGGACAGTGACGGAAACACCATATATTTT,CASSPDSDGNTIYF
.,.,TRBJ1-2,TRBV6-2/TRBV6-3,TGTGCCAGCAGTTTATCGATGGGGGGCGGCTACACCTTC,CASSLSMGGGYTF
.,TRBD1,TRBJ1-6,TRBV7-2,TGTGCCAGCAGCTTAGGGAAGACAGGGGCCCTTAATTCACCCCTCCACTTT,CASSLGKTGALNSPLHF
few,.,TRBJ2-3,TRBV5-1,TGCGCCAGCAGCACAGGTGGCACAGATACGCAGTATTTT,CASSTGGTDTQYF
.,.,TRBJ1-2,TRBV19,TGTGCCAGTAGTATAGATTTACGGGGGACGAGCTACACCTTC,CASSIDLRGTSYTF
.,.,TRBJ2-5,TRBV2,TGTGCCAGCAGCTCACGAAATCGAGAGACCCAGTACTTC,CASSSRNRETQYF
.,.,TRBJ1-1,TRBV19,TGTGCCAGTAGTATAGGAGGGCTGACTGAAGCTTTCTTT,CASSIGGLTEAFF
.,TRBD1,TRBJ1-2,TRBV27,TGTGCCAGCAGTACCCGACAGGGTAACTATGGCTACACCTTC,CASSTRQGNYGYTF
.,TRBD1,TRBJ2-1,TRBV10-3,TGTGCCACCCGGGACAGGGACAATGAGCAGTTCTTC,CATRDRDNEQFF
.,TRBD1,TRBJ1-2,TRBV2,TGTGCCAGTGGAGGGGACAGCTATGGCTACACCTTC,CASGGDSYGYTF
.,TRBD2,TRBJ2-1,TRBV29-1,TGCAGCGTTAACCCCGGGACTAGCGGGGCCTCCTACAATGAGCAGTTCTTC,CSVNPGTSGASYNEQFF
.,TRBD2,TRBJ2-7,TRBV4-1,TGCGCCAGCAGCCCCAGACTAGCGTCTTCCTACGAGCAGTACTTC,CASSPRLASSYEQYF
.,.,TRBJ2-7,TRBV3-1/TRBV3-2,TGTGCCAGCAGCCAAGGGCCGGTCGAGCAGTACTTC,CASSQGPVEQYF
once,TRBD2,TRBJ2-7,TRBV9,TGTGCCAGCAGTGTGAGCGGGAATCTCGCCTACGAGCAGTACTTC,CASSVSGNLAYEQYF
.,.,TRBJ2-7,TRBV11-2,TGTGCCAGCAGCCCCCCCTCCCTCTCTAGGGGGAGTGGTTCCTACGAGCAGTACTTC,CASSPPSLSRGSGSYEQYF
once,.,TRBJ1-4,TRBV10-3,TGTGCCATCAGTCTTACGTGGGGGCCCGAAAAACTGTTTTTT,CAISLTWGPEKLFF
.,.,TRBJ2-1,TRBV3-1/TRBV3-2,TGTGCCAGCACCAGCGGGAATGAGCAGTTCTTC,CASTSGNEQFF
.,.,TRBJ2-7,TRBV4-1,TGCGCCAGCACCCGGTGGCAGGGCCTTTCCTACGAGCAGTACTTC,CASTRWQGLSYEQYF
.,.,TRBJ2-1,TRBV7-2,TGTGCCAGCTTAGCGGACTTCTCCGGCGATGAGCAGTTCTTC,CASLADFSGDEQFF
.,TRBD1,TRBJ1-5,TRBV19,TGTGCCAGTAGTTCCGGGACAGGGGGCTTTGATCAGCCCCAGCATTTT,CASSSGTGGFDQPQHF
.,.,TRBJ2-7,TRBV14,TGTGCCAGCAGCCTAACTTCGGGATCCTACGAGCAGTACTTC,CASSLTSGSYEQYF
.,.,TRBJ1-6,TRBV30,TGTGCCTGGAGTGCCTCTGGGTCACCCCTCCACTTT,CAWSASGSPLHF
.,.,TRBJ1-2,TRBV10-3,TGTGCCATCAGTGTGGGACACCCTAACTATGGCTACACCTTC,CAISVGHPNYGYTF
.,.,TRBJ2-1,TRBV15,TGTGCCACCCAAAAAACGAGAGGGTCCAACAATGAGCAGTTCTTC,CATQKTRGSNNEQFF
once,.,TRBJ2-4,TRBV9,TGTGCCAGCAGCGTAGGCGGTGGGAACATTCAGTACTTC,CASSVGGGNIQYF
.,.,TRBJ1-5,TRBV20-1,TGCAGTGCTAGTCGGGAATATCAGCCCCAGCATTTT,CSASREYQPQHF
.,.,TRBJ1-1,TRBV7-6,TGTGCCAGCAGCTTAGGCCACAGTGTGAACACTGAAGCTTTCTTT,CASSLGHSVNTEAFF
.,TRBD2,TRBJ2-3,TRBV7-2,TGTGCCAGCAGCTTAGGTAGCGGGAGACAAACAGATACGCAGTATTTT,CASSLGSGRQTDTQYF
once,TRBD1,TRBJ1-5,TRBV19,TGTGCCAGTAGCGGAGGGGGCCCCGGGGGACAGCCCCAGCATTTT,CASSGGGPGGQPQHF
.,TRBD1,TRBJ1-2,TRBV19,TGTGCCAGTAGTAGCACAGGGGGCGCGGGTGGCTACACCTTC,CASSSTGGAGGYTF
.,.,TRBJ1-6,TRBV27,TGTGCCAGCAAAACTTACATTAGCTCCTATAATTCACCCCTCCACTTT,CASKTYISSYNSPLHF
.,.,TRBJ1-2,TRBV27,TGTGCCAGCAGTCCAACGACGGGCTTACGCTATGGCTACACCTTC,CASSPTTGLRYGYTF
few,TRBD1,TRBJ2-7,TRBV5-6,TGTGCCAGCAGCCTGGACAGGGTCCGCGAGCAGTACTTC,CASSLDRVREQYF
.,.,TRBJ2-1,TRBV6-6,TGTGCCACAAATGGGGGCGGGGACAATGAGCAGTTCTTC,CATNGGGDNEQFF
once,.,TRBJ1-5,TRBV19,TGTGCCAGTAGTATGGTAGGGGAATATAGCAATCAGCCCCAGCATTTT,CASSMVGEYSNQPQHF
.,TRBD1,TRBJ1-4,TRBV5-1,TGCGCCAGCAGCTTGGGCAGAACAGGGGTGGAAAAACTGTTTTTT,CASSLGRTGVEKLFF
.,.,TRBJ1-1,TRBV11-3,TGTGCCAGCAGCCTCACCCCGAACACTGAAGCTTTCTTT,CASSLTPNTEAFF
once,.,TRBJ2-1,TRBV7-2,TGTGCCAGCAGCTTAGTACGGGGGAGTGAGCAGTTCTTC,CASSLVRGSEQFF
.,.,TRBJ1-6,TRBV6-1,TGTGCCAGCAGTGTCTCGGGGGATTCGATTCGGCATTCACCCCTCCACTTT,CASSVSGDSIRHSPLHF
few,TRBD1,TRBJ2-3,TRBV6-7,TGTGCCAGAAACGTCTCAGGGGGAATCATAGATACGCAGTATTTT,CARNVSGGIIDTQYF
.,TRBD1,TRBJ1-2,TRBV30,TGTGCCTGGATTAGACAGGGGGGCTATGGCTACACCTTC,CAWIRQGGYGYTF
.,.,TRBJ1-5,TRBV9,TGTGCCAGCAGCGTAGATGGTCAGGTTAGCAATCAGCCCCAGCATTTT,CASSVDGQVSNQPQHF
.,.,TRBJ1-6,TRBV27,TGTGCCAGCAATTCAAGGACCTATAATTCACCCCTCCACTTT,CASNSRTYNSPLHF
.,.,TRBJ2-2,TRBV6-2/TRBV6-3,TGTGCCAGCAGCCAACTTGGGCGGGGTAATACCGGGGAGCTGTTTTTT,CASSQLGRGNTGELFF
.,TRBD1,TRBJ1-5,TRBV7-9,TGTGCCAGCAGCGCGGACAGCCACAGGGGTCAGCCCCAGCATTTT,CASSADSHRGQPQHF
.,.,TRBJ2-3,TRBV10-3,TGTGCCATTGGGTTTGGTGGGAGGAGCACAGATACGCAGTATTTT,CAIGFGGRSTDTQYF
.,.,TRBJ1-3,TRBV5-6,TGTGCCAGCAGCTTCGGGACATCCACTTCTGGAAACACCATATATTTT,CASSFGTSTSGNTIYF
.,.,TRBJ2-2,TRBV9,TGTGCCAGCAGCCTCGGACTTTCGGCCGGGGAGCTGTTTTTT,CASSLGLSAGELFF
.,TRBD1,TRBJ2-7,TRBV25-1,TGTGCCAGCAGTGAGCGGGACAGGAGTTACGAGCAGTACTTC,CASSERDRSYEQYF
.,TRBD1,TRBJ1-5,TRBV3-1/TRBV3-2,TGTGCCAGCAGCCAAGATGACCGCGGGACAGATCAGCCCCAGCATTTT,CASSQDDRGTDQPQHF